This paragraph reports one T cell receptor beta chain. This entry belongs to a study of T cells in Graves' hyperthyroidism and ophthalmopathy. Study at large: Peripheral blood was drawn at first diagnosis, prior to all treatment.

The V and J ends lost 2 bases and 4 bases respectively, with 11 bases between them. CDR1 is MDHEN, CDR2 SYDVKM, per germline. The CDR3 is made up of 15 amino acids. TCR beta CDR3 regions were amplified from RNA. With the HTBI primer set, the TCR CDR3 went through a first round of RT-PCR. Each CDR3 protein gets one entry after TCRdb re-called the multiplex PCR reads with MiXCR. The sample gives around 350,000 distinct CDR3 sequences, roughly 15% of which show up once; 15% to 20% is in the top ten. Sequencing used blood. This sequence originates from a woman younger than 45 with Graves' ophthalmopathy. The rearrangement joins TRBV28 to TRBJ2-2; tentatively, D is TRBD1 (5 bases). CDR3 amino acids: CASSLLSGATGELFF. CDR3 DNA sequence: TGTGCCAGCAGTTTACTTTCTGGGGCCACCGGGGAGCTGTTTTTT.